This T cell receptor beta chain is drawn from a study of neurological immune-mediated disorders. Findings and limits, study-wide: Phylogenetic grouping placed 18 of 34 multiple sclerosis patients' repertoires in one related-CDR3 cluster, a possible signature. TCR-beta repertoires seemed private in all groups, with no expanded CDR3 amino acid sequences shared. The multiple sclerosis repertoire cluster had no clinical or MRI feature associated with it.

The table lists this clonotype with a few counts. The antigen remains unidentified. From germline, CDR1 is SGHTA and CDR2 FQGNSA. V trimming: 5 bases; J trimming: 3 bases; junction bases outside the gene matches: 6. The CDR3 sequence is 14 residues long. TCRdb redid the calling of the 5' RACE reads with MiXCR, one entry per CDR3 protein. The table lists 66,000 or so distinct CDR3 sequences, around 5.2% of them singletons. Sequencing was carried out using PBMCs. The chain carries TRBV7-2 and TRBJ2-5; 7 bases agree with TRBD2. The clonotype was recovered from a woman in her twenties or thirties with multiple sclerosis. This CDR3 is CASSIRGGEETQYF. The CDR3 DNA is TGTGCCAGCAGCATTCGGGGAGGGGAAGAGACCCAGTACTTC.